This T cell receptor beta chain was captured in a study of cytomegalovirus exposure and HLA in healthy donors. Study-wide results and limits: Among the CMV-associated chains, a few were confirmed in vitro as specific for CMV antigens.

A word on this clone: What it binds is not known.

Germline V gene data show CDR1 as LGHNT and CDR2 as FRNRAP. The CDR3 runs to 17 residues. With V trimmed by 2 bases and J by 5 bases, 12 bases remained unmatched. Use of 60 Vbeta and 13 Jbeta primers characterized the PCR. Clones were sequenced by immunoSEQ multiplex PCR, and TCRdb holds only the in-frame ones, with some missing. This sample has around 90,000 clones; approximately 80% occur once, and the top ten carry about 3.1%. Though nominally healthy at sampling, donors likely had unrecorded immune exposures. The receptor comes from a male donor in good health and CMV-seropositive. The source material was PBMCs. The chain carries TRBV12-5 and TRBJ1-1; 9 bases match TRBD1. CDR3 nucleotides: TGTGCTAGTGGTTTGAGATTGTGGGGACAGGGAAGGACTGAAGCTTTCTTT. It specifies CASGLRLWGQGRTEAFF.